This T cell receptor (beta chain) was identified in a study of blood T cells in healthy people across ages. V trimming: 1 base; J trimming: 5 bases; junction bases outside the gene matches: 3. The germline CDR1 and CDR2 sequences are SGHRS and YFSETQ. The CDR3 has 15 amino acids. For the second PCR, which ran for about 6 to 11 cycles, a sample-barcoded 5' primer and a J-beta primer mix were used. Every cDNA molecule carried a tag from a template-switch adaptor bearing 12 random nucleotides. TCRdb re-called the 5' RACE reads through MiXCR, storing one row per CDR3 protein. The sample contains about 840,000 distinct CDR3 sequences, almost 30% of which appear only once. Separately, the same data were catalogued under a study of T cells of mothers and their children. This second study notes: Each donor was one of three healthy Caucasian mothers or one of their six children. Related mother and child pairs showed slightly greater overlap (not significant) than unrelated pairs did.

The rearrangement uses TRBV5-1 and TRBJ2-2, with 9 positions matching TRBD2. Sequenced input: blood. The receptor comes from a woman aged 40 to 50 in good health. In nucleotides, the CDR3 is TGCGCCAGCAGCTTGAGCGGGAGGCCAACCGGGGAGCTGTTTTTT. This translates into CASSLSGRPTGELFF. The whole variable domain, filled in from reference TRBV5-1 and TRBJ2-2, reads KAGVTQTPRYLIKTRGQQVTLSCSPISGHRSVSWYQQTPGQGLQFLFEYFSETQRNKGNFPGRFSGRQFSNSRSEMNVSTLELGDSALYLCASSLSGRPTGELFFGEGSRLTVL.